These 15 T cell receptor beta chains came from one sample sequenced in a study of T-cell memory formation after mild COVID-19. MiXCR, applied by TCRdb to the 5' RACE reads, yields one record per CDR3 protein. The profile shows roughly 190,000 distinct CDR3 sequences, approximately 20% of them singletons. The material sequenced was PBMCs or a T cell subset sorted from them (not recorded which). Receptors were obtained from an adult woman who had mild COVID-19 (a few samples of this study predate the infection). Cell type and time point are not known.

The chain is built from TRBV20-1 and TRBJ2-1; 13 bases line up with TRBD2. The CDR3 has 15 amino acids. Germline V gene lookup returns CDR1 DFQATT and CDR2 SNEGSKA (reference sequence). The junction had 10 bases not matched to a gene; V was cut back by 5 bases and J by 9 bases. The CDR3 DNA follows: TGCAGTGCTTGGGGGACTAGCGGGATAAAGGTTGAGCAGTTCTTC. The encoded protein is CSAWGTSGIKVEQFF.

CDR3 nucleotide sequence: TGTGCCTGGAGCAGACAGGGGGGCTACGAGCAGTACTTC. Translation: CAWSRQGGYEQYF. The chain is built from TRBV30 and TRBJ2-7, with 9 bases matching TRBD1. The germline gives CDR1 GTSNPN, CDR2 SVGIG (reference sequence). The CDR3 runs 13 residues. V shed 3 bases and J 3 bases; nucleotides not matched to a gene: 3.

There are a few counts of this clonotype. This sequence joins TRBV29-1 and TRBJ2-3; D perhaps matches TRBD2 (6 bases). Germline V gene sequence: CDR1 SQVTM, CDR2 ANQGSEA. V lost 3 bases to trimming and J lost 1 base, with 8 bases between them. This CDR3 contains 13 residues. In DNA, the CDR3 is TGCAGCGTTGACGCTAGCGGCACAGATACGCAGTATTTT. Amino acids: CSVDASGTDTQYF.

In its sample, this clonotype was seen a few times. This CDR3 reads CASSQVYGGNTEAFF. The CDR3 DNA reads as TGCGCCAGCAGCCAAGTTTACGGGGGGAACACTGAAGCTTTCTTT. The J gene is TRBJ1-1, the V gene TRBV4-1; perhaps TRBD1 as D (5 bases). CDR3 length: 15 residues. With 1 base removed from V and 1 base from J, the gap between germline ends came to 10 bases. Germline CDR1 MGHRA, CDR2 YSYEKL.

V gene TRBV5-1 combines with J gene TRBJ1-5; D gene uncertain. Between the trimmed V and J ends, which lost 2 bases and 1 base, there was a span of 10 bases. This CDR3 has 15 amino acids. CDR1 and CDR2 from the germline V gene are SGHRS and YFSETQ. The CDR3 bases are TGCGCCAGCAGCTTAGGACCGTTGAGCAATCAGCCCCAGCATTTT. It yields the protein CASSLGPLSNQPQHF.

The chain couples TRBV12-3 or TRBV12-4 to TRBJ1-2; possible D gene TRBD1, 6 bases. This CDR3 is 13 amino acids long. V lost 10 bases to trimming and J lost 7 bases, with 19 bases between them. CDR3 protein: CAIKSGGASGYTF. DNA for the CDR3: TGTGCCATCAAAAGCGGGGGCGCGTCTGGCTACACCTTC.

In this sample, this clonotype turned up a few times. The chain employs TRBV6-6 and TRBJ2-1, with a tentative D call TRBD2 (7 bases). The CDR3 contains 18 residues. Germline CDR1 MNHNY, CDR2 SVGAGI (reference sequence). Trimming cost V 0 bases and J 2 bases, with 17 bases left between them. CDR3 loop: CASSYSGGGLRAYNEQFF. The CDR3 DNA sequence: TGTGCCAGCAGTTACTCGGGGGGGGGCTTACGGGCCTACAATGAGCAGTTCTTC.

The chain uses TRBV2 and TRBJ2-1; 9 positions agree with TRBD2. Germline CDR1 is SNHLY and CDR2 is FYNNEI. The CDR3 loop spans 17 amino acids. V shed 11 bases, J shed 7 bases, and the junction held 21 bases outside the gene matches. CDR3 sequence reads: CAASSGLVAGVQNEQFF. CDR3 bases: TGTGCCGCCAGCAGTGGTCTAGTAGCGGGAGTACAGAATGAGCAGTTCTTC. The full variable domain, with the rest looked up from reference TRBV2 and TRBJ2-1, is EPEVTQTPSHQVTQMGQEVILRCVPISNHLYFYWYRQILGQKVEFLVSFYNNEISEKSEIFDDQFSVERPDGSNFTLKIRSTKLEDSAMYFCAASSGLVAGVQNEQFFGPGTRLTVL.

This chain links TRBV2 with TRBJ2-2, with D perhaps matching TRBD2 (5 bases). V lost 5 bases to trimming and J lost 8 bases, with 9 bases between them. The CDR3 runs to 12 residues. The germline V gene has CDR1 SNHLY and CDR2 FYNNEI. CDR3 sequence: CASSTGMGELFF. CDR3 DNA sequence: TGTGCCAGCAGTACCGGGATGGGGGAGCTGTTTTTT.

The J gene is TRBJ2-3, the V gene TRBV11-2; D is perhaps TRBD2 (6 bases). The CDR3 covers 16 residues. The germline V gene has CDR1 SGHAT and CDR2 FQNNGV. Trimming took off 5 bases at V and 0 bases at J, with 15 bases between the two ends. Written as DNA, the CDR3 is TGTGCCAGCAGCACGCGACTAGTCGGGAGCACAGATACGCAGTATTTT. It codes for CASSTRLVGSTDTQYF.

This clonotype was picked up a small number of times. The chain couples TRBV5-1 to TRBJ2-2, with a possible D match to TRBD1 (6 bases). The CDR3 is 16 amino acids. V lost 4 bases to trimming and J lost 1 base, with 14 bases between them. Germline V CDR1 and CDR2: SGHRS, YFSETQ. The CDR3 nucleotides read TGCGCCAGCAGCGTACTGGGGACACAGAACACCGGGGAGCTGTTTTTT. This encodes CASSVLGTQNTGELFF.

The genes are TRBV19 and TRBJ1-2, with a tentative D call TRBD1 (6 bases). The CDR3 is made up of 12 amino acids. The germline V gene has CDR1 LNHDA and CDR2 SQIVND (reference sequence). The V end lost 5 bases, the J end lost 8 bases, and 12 bases lay between the germline ends. DNA of the CDR3: TGTGCCAGTAGTCGGCAGGGGCACGGCTACACCTTC. This encodes CASSRQGHGYTF. The full variable domain, in which reference TRBV19 and TRBJ1-2 provide the parts outside the CDR3, is DGGITQSPKYLFRKEGQNVTLSCEQNLNHDAMYWYRQDPGQGLRLIYYSQIVNDFQKGDIAEGYSVSREKKESFPLTVTSAQKNPTAFYLCASSRQGHGYTFGSGTRLTVV.

This clonotype was seen repeatedly, ten times or more. The gene calls are TRBV13 and TRBJ2-3; 14 bases are a match to TRBD2. The CDR3 has 17 residues. Germline CDR1 reads PRHDT; CDR2 reads FYEKMQ (reference sequence). V was clipped by 1 base and J by 2 bases; unmatched bases: 2. CDR3 in amino acids: CASSLVGLAGVTDTQYF. CDR3 in DNA: TGTGCCAGCAGCTTAGTGGGACTAGCGGGAGTCACAGATACGCAGTATTTT.

In this sample, this clonotype turned up many times. The V call is TRBV20-1, the J call TRBJ2-7; 7 bases are shared with TRBD2. The CDR3 is 14 amino acids. Germline values: CDR1 DFQATT, CDR2 SNEGSKA (reference sequence). V gave up 5 bases and J gave up 2 bases; unmatched junction bases: 9. The CDR3 loop reads CSAPRAGQTYEQYF. CDR3 nucleotides: TGCAGTGCTCCGAGAGCGGGGCAGACCTACGAGCAGTACTTC.

Only a few counts were recorded for this clonotype. The genes are TRBV12-3 or TRBV12-4 and TRBJ2-2; D remains unclear. Deletions cut 4 bases from V and 4 bases from J, with 10 bases between. The length of the CDR3 is 14 residues. The CDR3 DNA is TGTGCCAGCAGTTCTTCTGGGTCCACCGGGGAGCTGTTTTTT. It is translated as CASSSSGSTGELFF.